The source of this T cell receptor beta chain is a study of radiotherapy plus CTLA-4 blockade in lung cancer. Using immunoSEQ multiplex PCR, the repertoire was profiled, and TCRdb retains in-frame clones only, with some absent. This table has about 97,000 clones, around 74% appearing once. The receptor comes from a human donor with non-small cell lung cancer who had a partial response to radiotherapy plus ipilimumab. Some clones in this sample may be carry-over from other donors' samples. The source material was peripheral blood, sampled from a patient treated with radiotherapy plus ipilimumab.

CDR3 in DNA: TGTGCCAGCAGCTCTGCCTTGACAGGGGGCACAGATACGCAGTATTTT. This codes for CASSSALTGGTDTQYF. The rearrangement joins TRBV7-9 to TRBJ2-3; 8 nucleotides align to TRBD1. CDR3 length: 16 residues. V shed 4 bases, J shed 1 base, and the junction held 7 bases outside the gene matches. Germline V CDR1 and CDR2: SEHNR, FQNEAQ (reference sequence).